This TCR beta chain was recovered during a study of cytomegalovirus exposure and HLA in healthy donors. General study findings and limits: What was likely a sequencing artifact was a cluster of highly shared sequence variants.

A note on this clone: Its antigen is unknown.

This CDR3 contains 14 residues. The V gene's germline CDR1 is MNHEY and CDR2 SMNVEV (reference sequence). V was trimmed by 2 bases and J by 5 bases, leaving 10 bases between them. The study ran its PCR with 60 Vbeta and 13 Jbeta primers. Profiled with immunoSEQ multiplex PCR; TCRdb holds only in-frame clones, not every one. The data show 150,000 to 200,000 clones, with 65% to 90% seen just once and about 2% held by the top ten. The chain joins TRBV27 to TRBJ1-5; D is unclear. Sequenced sample: PBMCs. This TCR was recovered from a human donor in good health. CDR3 bases: TGTGCCAGCAGTTTAGAGCGATCTTATCAGCCCCAGCATTTT. Translation gives CASSLERSYQPQHF.